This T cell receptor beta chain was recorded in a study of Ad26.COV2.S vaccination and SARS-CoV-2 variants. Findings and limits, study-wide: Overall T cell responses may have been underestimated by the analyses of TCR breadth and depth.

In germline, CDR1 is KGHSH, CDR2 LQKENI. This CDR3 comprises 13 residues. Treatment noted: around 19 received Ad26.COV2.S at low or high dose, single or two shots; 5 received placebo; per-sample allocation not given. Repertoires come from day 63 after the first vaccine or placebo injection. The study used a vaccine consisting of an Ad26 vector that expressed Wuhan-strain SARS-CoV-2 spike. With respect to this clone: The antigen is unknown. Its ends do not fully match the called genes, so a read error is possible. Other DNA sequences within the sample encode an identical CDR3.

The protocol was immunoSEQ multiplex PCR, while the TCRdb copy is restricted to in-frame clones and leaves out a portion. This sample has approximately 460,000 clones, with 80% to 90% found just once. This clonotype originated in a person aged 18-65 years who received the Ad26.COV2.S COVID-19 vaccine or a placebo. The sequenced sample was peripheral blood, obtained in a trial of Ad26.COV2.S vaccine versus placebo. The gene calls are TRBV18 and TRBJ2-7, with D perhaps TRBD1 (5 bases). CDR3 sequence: CASSPPGSYEQYF. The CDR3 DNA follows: TGTGCCAGCTCCCCACCAGGGTCCTACGAGCAGTACTTC.